Listed here are 16 T cell receptor beta chains from one sample, sequenced in a study of OX40 agonist ivuxolimab in advanced cancers. The assay was immunoSEQ multiplex PCR, and TCRdb's table has in-frame clones only and misses some. Counted here are over 95,000 clones, approximately 83% occurring once; the ten biggest clones make up about 1.6%. The sample was CD4+ or CD8+ T cells sorted from blood, taken in a trial of the OX40 agonist ivuxolimab. The origin of the receptors is an adult with an advanced solid tumor such as melanoma, head and neck, liver or kidney cancer.

This clone showed up just once. The chain joins TRBV6-5 to TRBJ1-6; 8 bases match TRBD1. The germline gives CDR1 MNHEY, CDR2 SVGAGI. The CDR3 runs 12 residues. V gave up 7 bases and J gave up 9 bases; unmatched junction bases: 2. The CDR3 nucleotides are TGTGCCAGCAACGACAGGGGTTCACCCCTCCACTTT. As protein: CASNDRGSPLHF.

The V call is TRBV5-1, the J call TRBJ1-2, with D perhaps matching TRBD1 (5 bases). CDR3 length equals 16 residues. CDR1 SGHRS and CDR2 YFSETQ come from the germline V gene. The ends were cut back, 0 bases at V and 4 bases at J, with 16 bases in the middle. For the CDR3, the DNA is TGCGCCAGCAGCTTGGGAAGTGGGGGGATAACCTATGGCTACACCTTC. It encodes CASSLGSGGITYGYTF.

This chain links TRBV5-1 with TRBJ2-3, with 7 bases aligning to TRBD1. Germline values: CDR1 SGHRS, CDR2 YFSETQ. V lost 5 bases and J lost 4; bases outside the gene matches: 4. The CDR3 runs 13 residues. In DNA, the CDR3 is TGCGCCAGCAGGGGGACAGTCGCAGATACGCAGTATTTT. This translates into CASRGTVADTQYF.

This clone was counted once. J is TRBJ2-1 and V is TRBV7-9, with a possible D match to TRBD2 (5 bases). V was shortened by 4 bases and J by 2 bases, with 9 bases between the two germline ends. This CDR3 is 14 amino acids long. Looked up from germline, CDR1 is SEHNR and CDR2 is FQNEAQ (reference sequence). The CDR3 nucleotides read TGTGCCAGCAGCTCCGACGGGGCCTACAATGAGCAGTTCTTC. Amino acid sequence: CASSSDGAYNEQFF.

In DNA form, the CDR3 reads TGCGCCAGCAGCCAAGAGCTTTTGGGCGGGACCGGCACCGGGGAGCTGTTTTTT. Translation gives CASSQELLGGTGTGELFF. This chain uses TRBV4-3 with TRBJ2-2; D possibly corresponds to TRBD2 (6 bases). V was pared by 0 bases and J by 4 bases, with 18 bases between. The CDR3 is 18 residues long. The germline CDR1 and CDR2 sequences are LGHNA and YSLEER.

In DNA form, the CDR3 reads TGTGCCAGCAGCAGGGGACTGAACAATGAGCAGTTCTTC. Protein: CASSRGLNNEQFF. V is TRBV7-2 and J is TRBJ2-1, with a weak D call TRBD2 (6 bases). The V and J ends lost 5 bases and 5 bases respectively, with 10 bases between them. Germline V CDR1 and CDR2: SGHTA, FQGNSA. CDR3 size: 13 residues.

Here the CDR3 DNA reads TGTGCCAGCAGTCCCCCGACCAAAGGCCAGTACTTC. Translating it yields CASSPPTKGQYF. J is TRBJ2-5 and V is TRBV28, with D uncertain. This CDR3 contains 12 residues. The V gene lost 5 bases and the J gene lost 10 bases, with 14 bases spanning the gap. Germline V CDR1 and CDR2: MDHEN, SYDVKM.

V is TRBV6-5 and J is TRBJ2-1; D not resolved. This CDR3 is 12 amino acids long. CDR1 MNHEY and CDR2 SVGAGI come from the germline V gene. V lost 6 bases to trimming and J lost 7 bases, with 10 bases between them. DNA of the CDR3: TGTGCCAGCAGGCCGACCTGGAATGAGCAGTTCTTC. It codes for CASRPTWNEQFF.

This chain uses TRBV7-8 with TRBJ1-1; the match to TRBD1 covers 7 bases. Germline V gene sequence: CDR1 SGHVS, CDR2 FQNEAQ. This CDR3 contains 14 residues. V gave up 1 base and J gave up 4 bases; unmatched junction bases: 3. The CDR3 spells CASSLEGAGTEAFF. In DNA, the CDR3 is TGTGCCAGCAGCTTAGAGGGGGCCGGCACTGAAGCTTTCTTT.

The chain carries TRBV5-4 and TRBJ1-2, with 9 bases aligning to TRBD1. J gave up 8 bases and V 4 bases, and 9 bases lay outside the gene matches. This CDR3 spans 14 amino acids. Per the germline V gene, CDR1 is SGHNT and CDR2 is YYREEE (reference sequence). The DNA for the CDR3 is TGTGCCAGCAGCCCCGGACAGGGGAGGGGAGGCTACACCTTC. Its protein is CASSPGQGRGGYTF.

The V gene is TRBV4-2, the J gene TRBJ1-5; D unresolved. This CDR3 comprises 13 residues. Trimming pared 2 bases from V and 0 bases from J, leaving 2 bases between. Germline CDR1 and CDR2: LGHNA and YNFKEQ. CDR3 coding DNA: TGTGCCAGCAGCCAATATAGCAATCAGCCCCAGCATTTT. Translation gives CASSQYSNQPQHF.

This rearrangement joins TRBV19 to TRBJ2-6, with D possibly TRBD2 on 5 matching bases. V was shortened by 7 bases and J by 1 base, with 11 bases between the two germline ends. There are 15 residues in the CDR3. CDR1 LNHDA and CDR2 SQIVND come from the germline V gene (reference sequence). CDR3: CASNSGVSGANVLTF. CDR3 bases: TGTGCCAGTAATTCCGGGGTTTCTGGGGCCAACGTCCTGACTTTC.

The chain employs TRBV19 and TRBJ2-2; D may be TRBD2 (5 bases). Germline V lookup: CDR1 LNHDA, CDR2 SQIVND (reference sequence). V lost 3 bases, J lost 5 bases, and 16 bases lay in between. The CDR3 runs 16 residues. CDR3 nucleotide sequence: TGTGCCAGTAGTATGCGACCCCCCGAGGGTACCGGGGAGCTGTTTTTT. It is translated as CASSMRPPEGTGELFF.

This clone was picked up one time. V is TRBV19 and J is TRBJ1-1; a weak D match, TRBD1 (6 bases). The CDR3 runs 15 residues. CDR1 is LNHDA, CDR2 SQIVND, per germline (reference sequence). V was cut by 1 base and J by 1 base, with 10 bases left in between. The CDR3 DNA is TGTGCCAGTAGTATAGCCGCGACAGGGAACACTGAAGCTTTCTTT. It translates to CASSIAATGNTEAFF.

The chain joins TRBV28 to TRBJ2-2, with 8 bases that match TRBD1. Germline CDR1 and CDR2: MDHEN and SYDVKM. Trimming removed 7 bases from V and 4 bases from J; junction bases left unmatched: 5. The CDR3 runs 14 residues. For the CDR3, the DNA is TGTGCCAGCATTCGGGACAGGATCACCGGGGAGCTGTTTTTT. It yields the protein CASIRDRITGELFF.

The chain links TRBV7-7 to TRBJ1-1; TRBD1 matches 10 bases. Unmatched junction bases numbered 9, after V lost 5 bases and J lost 6 bases. Germline V lookup: CDR1 SSHAT, CDR2 FNYEAQ (reference sequence). This CDR3 contains 15 residues. CDR3 residues: CASSPTDRGRPEAFF. As DNA, the CDR3 is TGTGCCAGCAGCCCCACCGACAGGGGGCGGCCTGAAGCTTTCTTT.